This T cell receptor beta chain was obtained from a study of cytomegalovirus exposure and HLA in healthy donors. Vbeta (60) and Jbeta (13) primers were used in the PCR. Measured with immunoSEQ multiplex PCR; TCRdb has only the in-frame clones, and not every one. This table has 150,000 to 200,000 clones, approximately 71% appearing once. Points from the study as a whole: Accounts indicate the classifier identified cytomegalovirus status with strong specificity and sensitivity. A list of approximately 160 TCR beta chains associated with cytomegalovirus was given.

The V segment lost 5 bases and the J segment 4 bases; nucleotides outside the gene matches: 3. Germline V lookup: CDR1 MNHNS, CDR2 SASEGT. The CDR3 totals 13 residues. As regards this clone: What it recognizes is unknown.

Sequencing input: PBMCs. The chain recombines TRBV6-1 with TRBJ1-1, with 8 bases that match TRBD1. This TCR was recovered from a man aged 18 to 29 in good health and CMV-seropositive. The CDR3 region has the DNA TGTGCCAGCAGTTGGGACAGGAGCACTGAAGCTTTCTTT. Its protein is CASSWDRSTEAFF.